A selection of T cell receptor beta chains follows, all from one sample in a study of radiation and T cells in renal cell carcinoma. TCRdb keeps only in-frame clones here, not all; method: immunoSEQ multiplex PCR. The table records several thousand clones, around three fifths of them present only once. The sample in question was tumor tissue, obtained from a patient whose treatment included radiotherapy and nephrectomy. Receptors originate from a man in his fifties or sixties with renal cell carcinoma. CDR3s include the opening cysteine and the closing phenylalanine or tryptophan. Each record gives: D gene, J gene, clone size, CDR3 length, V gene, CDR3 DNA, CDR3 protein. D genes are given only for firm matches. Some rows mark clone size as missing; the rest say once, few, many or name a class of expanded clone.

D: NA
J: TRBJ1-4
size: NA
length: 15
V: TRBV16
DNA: TGTGCCAGCAGCCAATTAACGGCGGCGCCCGGCGAACTGTTTTTT
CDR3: CASSQLTAAPGELFF

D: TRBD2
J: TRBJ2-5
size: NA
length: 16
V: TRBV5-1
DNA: TGCGCCAGCAGCTGGACTAGCGTCCTTTCCCAAGAGACCCAGTACTTC
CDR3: CASSWTSVLSQETQYF

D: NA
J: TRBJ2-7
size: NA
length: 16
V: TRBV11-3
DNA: TGTGCCAGCAGCCTTGTGCTCCTCGGGACAAACTACGAGCAGTACTTC
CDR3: CASSLVLLGTNYEQYF

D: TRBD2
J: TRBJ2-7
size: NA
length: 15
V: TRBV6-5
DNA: TGTGCCAGCAGCAGGCTCGCGGGACTAGCGATCGAGCAGTACTTC
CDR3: CASSRLAGLAIEQYF

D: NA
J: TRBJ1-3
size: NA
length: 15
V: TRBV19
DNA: TGTGCCAGTAGGGAAGGCTTAAGCTCTGGAAACACCATATATTTT
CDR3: CASREGLSSGNTIYF

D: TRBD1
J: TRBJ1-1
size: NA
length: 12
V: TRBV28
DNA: TGTGCCAGCAGTTTTCAGGGGGCTGAAGCTTTCTTT
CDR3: CASSFQGAEAFF

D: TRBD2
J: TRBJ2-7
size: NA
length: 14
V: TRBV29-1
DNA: TGCAGCGTTGGGTTCGGCGGGAGGGCCTCGGAGCAGTACTTC
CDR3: CSVGFGGRASEQYF

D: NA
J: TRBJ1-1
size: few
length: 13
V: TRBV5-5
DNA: TGTGCCAGCAGCTTGAACATCCTAACTGAAGCTTTCTTT
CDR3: CASSLNILTEAFF

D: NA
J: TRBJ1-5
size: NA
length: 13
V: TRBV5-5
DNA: TGTGCCAGCAGTCAGGGAAGCAATCAGCCCCAGCATTTT
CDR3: CASSQGSNQPQHF

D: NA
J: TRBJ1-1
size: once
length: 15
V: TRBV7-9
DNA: TGTGCCAGCAGCTTGGTTGGACTAATGAACACTGAAGCTTTCTTT
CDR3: CASSLVGLMNTEAFF

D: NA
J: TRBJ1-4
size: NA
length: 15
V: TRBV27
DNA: TGTGCCAGCAGTCTCCTTGGTGGGGCTAATGAAAAACTGTTTTTT
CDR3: CASSLLGGANEKLFF

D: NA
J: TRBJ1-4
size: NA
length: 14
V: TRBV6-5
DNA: TGTGCCAGCCGAAGGACAGCGGATGGAGAAAAACTGTTTTTT
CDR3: CASRRTADGEKLFF

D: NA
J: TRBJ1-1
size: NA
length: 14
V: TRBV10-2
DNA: TGCGCCAGCAGTGAATACGGGGAGTCCACTGAAGCTTTCTTT
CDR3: CASSEYGESTEAFF

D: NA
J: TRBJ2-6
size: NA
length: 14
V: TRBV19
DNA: TGTGCCAGTAGTGAGGGCCCCGGGGCCAACGTCCTGACTTTC
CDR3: CASSEGPGANVLTF

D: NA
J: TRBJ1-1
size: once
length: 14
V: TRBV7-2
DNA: TGTGCCAGCAGCACCCGACCGATTAACACTGAAGCTTTCTTT
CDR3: CASSTRPINTEAFF

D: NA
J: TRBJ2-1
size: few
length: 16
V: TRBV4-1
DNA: TGCGCCAGCAGCCAAGAGACGACAGGCCCCTACAATGAGCAGTTCTTC
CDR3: CASSQETTGPYNEQFF

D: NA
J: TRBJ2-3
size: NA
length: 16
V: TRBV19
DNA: TGTGCCAGTACCACATTCAGGGACTCCGGCACAGATACGCAGTATTTT
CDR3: CASTTFRDSGTDTQYF

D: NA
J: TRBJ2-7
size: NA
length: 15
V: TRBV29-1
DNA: TGCAGCGTTGAAATCGGCCGGAACAGCCTCTACGAGCAGTACTTC
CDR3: CSVEIGRNSLYEQYF

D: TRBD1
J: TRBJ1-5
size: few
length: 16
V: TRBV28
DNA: TGTGCCAGCAGTTTATCAACAGGGGGCGAGAATCAGCCCCAGCATTTT
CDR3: CASSLSTGGENQPQHF

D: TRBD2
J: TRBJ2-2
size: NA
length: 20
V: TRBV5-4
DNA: TGTGCCAGCAGCTTGGGCCCCGGGACTAGGTTATTCGGGAACACCGGGGAGCTGTTTTTT
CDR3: CASSLGPGTRLFGNTGELFF

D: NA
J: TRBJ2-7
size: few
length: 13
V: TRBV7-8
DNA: TGTGCCAGCAGCTCACCCTTAAACTACGAGCAGTACTTC
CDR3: CASSSPLNYEQYF

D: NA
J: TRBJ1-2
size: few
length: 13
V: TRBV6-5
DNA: TGTGCCAGCAGTTACAGTTTAAACTATGGCTACACCTTC
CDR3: CASSYSLNYGYTF

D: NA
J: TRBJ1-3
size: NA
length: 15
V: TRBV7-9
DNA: TGTGCCAGCAGCTCAGACGTGAGCTCTGGAAACACCATATATTTT
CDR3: CASSSDVSSGNTIYF

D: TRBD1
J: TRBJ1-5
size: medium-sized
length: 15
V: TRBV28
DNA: TGTGCCAGCAGTGTACCGACAGGGGGCGGTCAGCCCCAGCATTTT
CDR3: CASSVPTGGGQPQHF